Presented here are 8 T cell receptor beta chains from one specimen sequenced in a study of vaccination and CD4 T cells after COVID-19. Sequencing of DNA taken from cultured CD4+ T cells relied on the Oncomine TCR Beta short-read assay. TCRdb processed the PCR reads anew with MiXCR; each CDR3 protein has one entry. The sample yields over 11,000 distinct CDR3 sequences, about 56% seen once. Their antigen targets remain unknown. Treatment defined: approximately nine-day PBMC culture with coronavirus spike peptide pools or control peptides (ViraFEST assay). This sample comprised CD4+ T cells from blood, cultured in vitro, obtained before SARS-CoV-2 vaccination. Receptors originate from a human donor who had recovered from COVID-19.

The chain carries TRBV28 and TRBJ2-7; a possible D gene is TRBD2 (5 bases). Trimming removed 6 bases at V and 6 bases at J, with 9 bases between. This CDR3 contains 11 residues. Germline V gene lookup returns CDR1 MDHEN and CDR2 SYDVKM. This CDR3 is CASRGGPEQYF. CDR3 DNA sequence: TGTGCCAGCAGAGGCGGGCCCGAGCAGTACTTC.

The chain joins TRBV2 to TRBJ2-5; D unclear. This CDR3 spans 11 amino acids. V was trimmed by 5 bases and J by 5 bases, leaving 6 bases between them. Germline loops: CDR1 SNHLY, CDR2 FYNNEI. The CDR3 reads CASSQWETQYF. Here the CDR3 DNA reads TGTGCCAGCAGTCAGTGGGAGACCCAGTACTTC.

As DNA, the CDR3 is TGTGCCAGCAGTGAGATTGCACTAGAAGGAAACACCATATATTTT. Translation gives CASSEIALEGNTIYF. The chain employs TRBV6-1 and TRBJ1-3; D is undetermined. Trimming shortened V by 3 bases and J by 4 bases, and 13 bases separated the two germline ends. Germline CDR1 is MNHNS and CDR2 is SASEGT. The CDR3 consists of 15 residues.

The chain employs TRBV7-2 and TRBJ2-3, with TRBD1 as a possible D gene (5 bases). Trimming shortened V by 4 bases and J by 2 bases, and 13 bases separated the two germline ends. There are 15 residues in the CDR3. Germline values: CDR1 SGHTA, CDR2 FQGNSA. The CDR3 DNA reads as TGTGCCAGCAGCTATTCAGGGCCCAACACAGATACGCAGTATTTT. It translates to CASSYSGPNTDTQYF.

This clonotype appeared a single time. This chain uses TRBV7-9 with TRBJ1-2; D is ambiguous. Germline CDR1 and CDR2: SEHNR and FQNEAQ (reference sequence). The CDR3 is 14 amino acids. Trimming took 1 base from V and 0 from J, leaving 6 bases between them. CDR3 coding DNA: TGTGCCAGCAGCTTAGGTACAGCTAACTATGGCTACACCTTC. As protein: CASSLGTANYGYTF. Drawing the rest from reference TRBV7-9 and TRBJ1-2, the complete variable domain is DTGVSQNPRHKITKRGQNVTFRCDPISEHNRLYWYRQTLGQGPEFLTYFQNEAQLEKSRLLSDRFSAERPKGSFSTLEIQRTEQGDSAMYLCASSLGTANYGYTFGSGTRLTVV.

The chain has TRBV11-1 and TRBJ1-2; 9 bases map to TRBD1. CDR1 and CDR2 from the germline V gene are SGHAT and FQDESV (reference sequence). The V segment lost 5 bases and the J segment 4 bases; nucleotides outside the gene matches: 2. This CDR3 comprises 13 residues. This CDR3 reads CASSPQGAYGYTF. CDR3 DNA sequence: TGTGCCAGCAGCCCACAGGGGGCCTATGGCTACACCTTC.

V and J are TRBV7-8 and TRBJ2-3; possibly TRBD2 for D (5 bases). This CDR3 has 16 amino acids. V lost 0 bases, J lost 3 bases, and 13 bases lay in between. The germline gives CDR1 SGHVS, CDR2 FQNEAQ. The CDR3 DNA is TGTGCCAGCAGCTTAGCGAGGGCTAAGGCGACAGATACGCAGTATTTT. As protein: CASSLARAKATDTQYF. Based on the CDR3 plus reference TRBV7-8 and TRBJ2-3, the full variable domain is GAGVSQSPRYKVAKRGQDVALRCDPISGHVSLFWYQQALGQGPEFLTYFQNEAQLDKSGLPSDRFFAERPEGSVSTLKIQRTQQEDSAVYLCASSLARAKATDTQYFGPGTRLTVL.

This sequence joins TRBV15 and TRBJ2-1; D might be TRBD1 (5 bases). The CDR3 is 14 residues long. CDR1 is LNHNV, CDR2 YYDKDF, per germline (reference sequence). V lost 0 bases and J 10 bases, leaving 13 bases between the germline ends. The CDR3, as DNA: TGTGCCACCAGCAGAGATTCGGGCAGGGCAGAGCAGTTCTTC. As protein: CATSRDSGRAEQFF.